A selection of T cell receptor beta chains follows, all from one sample in a study of PD-1 blockade in classical Hodgkin lymphoma. Sequencing used immunoSEQ multiplex PCR; TCRdb keeps in-frame clones, though not all of them. Of approximately 39,000 clones listed, 70% to 85% were seen once; the top ten hold approximately 9.8%. The sequencing used peripheral blood mononuclear cells (PBMCs), collected before the fourth cycle of nivolumab. The receptors were sampled from a human donor with classical Hodgkin lymphoma. Each CDR3 is given with its conserved first and last residue.

>TRBV9|TRBJ2-2
CASSVGGTYTGELFF
>TRBV6-1|TRBJ2-1
CATWTSGRPQFF
>TRBV10-3|TRBJ1-2
CAIRRQGASYGYTF
>TRBV5-1|TRBJ1-2
CASSPQGYGYTF
>TRBV7-2|TRBJ1-2
CASSLFPPRGDYGYTF
>TRBV18|TRBJ1-1
CASSPHSEMNTEAFF
>TRBV2|TRBJ1-1
CASRDRTENEAFF
>TRBV7-2|TRBJ1-1
CASSLAALNTEAFF
>TRBV10-2|TRBJ2-7
CASSEGNNYEQYF
>TRBV5-4|TRBJ2-5
CASSRGTGDIGTQYF
>TRBV5-8|TRBJ2-7
CASSWSWDRDFYEQYF
>TRBV7-8|TRBJ1-1
CASSLTGGNTEAFF
>TRBV18|TRBJ2-7
CASSPGPSREQYF
>TRBV9|TRBJ2-7
CASSVGAGGSYEQYF
>TRBV28|TRBJ2-3
CASSLLAGGTDTQYF
>TRBV9|TRBJ2-3
CASSVVAGGTTQYF
>TRBV7-8|TRBJ2-1
CASSNLDRGTYNEQFF
>TRBV10-3|TRBJ1-2
CAILEGRGYGYTF
>TRBV5-1|TRBJ2-5
CASSPRERGGSETQYF
>TRBV9|TRBJ2-2
CASSVEGLATGELFF
>TRBV4-3|TRBJ1-6
CASSLATGSNSPLHF
>TRBV18|TRBJ2-5
CASSSRDRVWETQYF
>TRBV5-4|TRBJ2-2
CASSLGLAGGHTGELFF
>TRBV5-1|TRBJ2-1
CASSLVTDNEQFF
>TRBV6-1|TRBJ2-1
CASSEARSHEQFF
>TRBV19|TRBJ1-1
CASRKGQGNTEAFF
>TRBV29-1|TRBJ1-1
CSVPRGGLQGEAFF
>TRBV13|TRBJ1-1
CASSFSTRDGNTEAFF
>TRBV11-2|TRBJ2-7
CASSPRADGYEQYF
>TRBV2|TRBJ2-5
CASSVIGRETQYF
>TRBV7-2|TRBJ1-5
CASSLQGANQPQHF
>TRBV28|TRBJ1-6
CASSLSGDLHF
>TRBV6-5|TRBJ2-3
CASQQRDTQYF
>TRBV5-4|TRBJ1-1
CASSWDSAQAFF
>TRBV19|TRBJ2-7
CASADIVYEQYF
>TRBV5-1|TRBJ1-1
CASSSSGLYTEAFF
>TRBV15|TRBJ1-3
CATTPGSGNTIYF
>TRBV5-4|TRBJ2-1
CASSLSLAGWNEQFF
>TRBV7-2|TRBJ2-7
CASSLRWAYEQYF
>TRBV27|TRBJ2-7
CASSFRAAVGYEQYF